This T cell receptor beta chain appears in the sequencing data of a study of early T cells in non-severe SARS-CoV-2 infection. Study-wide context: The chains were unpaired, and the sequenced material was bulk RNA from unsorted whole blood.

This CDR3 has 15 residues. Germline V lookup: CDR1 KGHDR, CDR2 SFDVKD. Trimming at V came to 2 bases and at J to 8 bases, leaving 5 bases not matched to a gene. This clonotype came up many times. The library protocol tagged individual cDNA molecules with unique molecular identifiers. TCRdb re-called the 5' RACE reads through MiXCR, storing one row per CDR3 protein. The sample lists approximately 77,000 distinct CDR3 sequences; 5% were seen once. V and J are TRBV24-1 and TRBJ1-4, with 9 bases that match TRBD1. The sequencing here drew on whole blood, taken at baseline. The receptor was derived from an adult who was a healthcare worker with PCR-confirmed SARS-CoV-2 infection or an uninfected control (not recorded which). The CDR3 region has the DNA TGTGCCACCAGTGATTCCCGGGACAGGGCCGAAAAACTGTTTTTT. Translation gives CATSDSRDRAEKLFF.